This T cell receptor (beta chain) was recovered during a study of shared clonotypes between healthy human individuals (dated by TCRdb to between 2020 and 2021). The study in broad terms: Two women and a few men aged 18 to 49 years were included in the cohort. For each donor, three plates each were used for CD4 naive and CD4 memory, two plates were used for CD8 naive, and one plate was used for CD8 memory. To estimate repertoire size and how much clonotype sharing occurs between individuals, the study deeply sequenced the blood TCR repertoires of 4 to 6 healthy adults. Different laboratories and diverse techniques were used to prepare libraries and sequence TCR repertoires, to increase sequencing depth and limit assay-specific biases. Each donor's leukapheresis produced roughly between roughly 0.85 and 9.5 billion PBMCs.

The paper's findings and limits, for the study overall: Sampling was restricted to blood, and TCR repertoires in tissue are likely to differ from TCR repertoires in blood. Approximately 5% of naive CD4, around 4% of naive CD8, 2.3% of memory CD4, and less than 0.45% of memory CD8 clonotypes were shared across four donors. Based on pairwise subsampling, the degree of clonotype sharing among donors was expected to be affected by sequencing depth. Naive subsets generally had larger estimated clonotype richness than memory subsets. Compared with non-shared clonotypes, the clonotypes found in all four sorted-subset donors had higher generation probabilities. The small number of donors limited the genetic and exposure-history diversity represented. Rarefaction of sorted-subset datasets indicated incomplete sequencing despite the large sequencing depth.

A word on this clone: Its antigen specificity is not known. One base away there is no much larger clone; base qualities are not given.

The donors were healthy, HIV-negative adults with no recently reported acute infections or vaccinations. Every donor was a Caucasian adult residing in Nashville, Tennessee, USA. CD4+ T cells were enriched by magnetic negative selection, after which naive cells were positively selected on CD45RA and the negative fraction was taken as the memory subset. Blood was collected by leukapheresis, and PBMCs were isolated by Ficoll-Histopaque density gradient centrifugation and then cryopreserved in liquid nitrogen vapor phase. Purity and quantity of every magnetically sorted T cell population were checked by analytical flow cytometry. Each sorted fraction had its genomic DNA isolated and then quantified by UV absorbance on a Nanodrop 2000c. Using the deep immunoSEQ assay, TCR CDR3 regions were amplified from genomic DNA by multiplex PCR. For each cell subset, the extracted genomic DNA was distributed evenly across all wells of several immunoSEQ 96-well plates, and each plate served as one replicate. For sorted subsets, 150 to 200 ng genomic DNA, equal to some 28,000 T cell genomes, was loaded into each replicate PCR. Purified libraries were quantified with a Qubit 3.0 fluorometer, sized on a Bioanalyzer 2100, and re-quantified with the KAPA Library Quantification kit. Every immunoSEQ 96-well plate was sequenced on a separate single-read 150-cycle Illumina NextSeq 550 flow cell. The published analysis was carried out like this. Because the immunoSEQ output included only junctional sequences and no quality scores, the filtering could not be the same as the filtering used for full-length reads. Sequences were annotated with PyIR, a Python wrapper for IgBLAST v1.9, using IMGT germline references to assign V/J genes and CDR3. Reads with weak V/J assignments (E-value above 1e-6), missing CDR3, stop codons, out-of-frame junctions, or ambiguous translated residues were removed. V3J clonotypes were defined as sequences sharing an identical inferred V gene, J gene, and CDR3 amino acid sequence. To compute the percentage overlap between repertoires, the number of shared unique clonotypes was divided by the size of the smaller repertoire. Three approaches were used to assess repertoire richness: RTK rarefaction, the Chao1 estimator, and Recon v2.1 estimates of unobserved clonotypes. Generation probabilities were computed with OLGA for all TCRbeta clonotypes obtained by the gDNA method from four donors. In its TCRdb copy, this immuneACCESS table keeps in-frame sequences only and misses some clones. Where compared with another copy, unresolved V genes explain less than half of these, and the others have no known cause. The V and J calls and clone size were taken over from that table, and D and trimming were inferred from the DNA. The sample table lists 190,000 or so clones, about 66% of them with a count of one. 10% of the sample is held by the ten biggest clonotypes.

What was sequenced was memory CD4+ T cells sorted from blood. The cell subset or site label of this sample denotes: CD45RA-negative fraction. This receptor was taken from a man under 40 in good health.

The DNA sequence is TGTGCCATCAGTGAGTCTGGGACAGGGAGAATTCAGTACTTC. Translation gives CAISESGTGRIQYF. The chain employs TRBV10-3 and TRBJ2-4, and TRBD1 aligns with 9 junction nucleotides. Its CDR3 holds 14 amino acids, cysteine through phenylalanine. The DNA shown is the 42-base CDR3, in frame from base 1. As encoded in the germline V gene, CDR1 is ENHRY while CDR2 is SYGVKD. Clipping removes 0 bases from V and 10 bases from J, with 4 as the unmatched junction base count.